The 8 T cell receptor beta chains below come from one sample, sequenced in a study of T cell responses to AZD1222 COVID-19 vaccine. Produced via immunoSEQ multiplex PCR; TCRdb's table is partial and in-frame only. The data hold 90,000 to 95,000 clones, with more than 75% observed a single time. Specimen: peripheral blood, collected 28 days after the second AZD1222 dose. The receptors were gathered from an adult who received the AZD1222 COVID-19 vaccine.

The rearrangement uses TRBV10-1 and TRBJ2-7; D is uncertain. Looked up from germline, CDR1 is WNHNN and CDR2 is SYGVQD (reference sequence). The ends were cut back, 4 bases at V and 3 bases at J, with 7 bases in the middle. The CDR3 runs to 12 residues. DNA for the CDR3: TGCGCCAGCAGTGGTATTGGCTACGAGCAGTACTTC. Translated, it gives CASSGIGYEQYF.

The CDR3 loop is CASSLVGGNLNTGELFF. The CDR3 region has the DNA TGTGCCAGCAGCTTGGTTGGTGGGAACCTAAACACCGGGGAGCTGTTTTTT. This chain links TRBV5-4 with TRBJ2-2; D remains ambiguous. The germline V gene encodes CDR1 SGHNT and CDR2 YYREEE (reference sequence). V was cut by 0 bases and J by 2 bases, with 14 bases left in between. There are 17 residues in the CDR3.

The CDR3 is CASSQDLGKASYEQYF. The CDR3 bases are TGTGCCAGCAGCCAAGATCTTGGGAAGGCTTCCTACGAGCAGTACTTC. This rearrangement joins TRBV4-2 to TRBJ2-7; unclear D gene. Germline CDR1 and CDR2: LGHNA and YNFKEQ. The CDR3 spans 16 residues. Trimming cost V 0 bases and J 1 base, with 13 bases left between them.

The genes are TRBV28 and TRBJ1-2, with 11 nucleotides matching TRBD1. CDR1 and CDR2 from the germline V gene are MDHEN and SYDVKM. V lost 3 bases, J lost 5 bases, and 2 bases stayed unmatched. The CDR3 loop spans 14 amino acids. The CDR3 DNA is TGTGCCAGCAGTTTGGGGGACAGGGGGTATGGCTACACCTTC. Protein product: CASSLGDRGYGYTF.

The chain has TRBV10-1 and TRBJ2-7; possibly TRBD1 for D (5 bases). Trimming took 2 bases from V and 4 from J, leaving 6 bases between them. This CDR3 region has 12 residues. Germline lookup yields CDR1 WNHNN and CDR2 SYGVQD (reference sequence). CDR3 coding DNA: TGCGCCAGCAGTGAGAGGGGTTACGAGCAGTACTTC. Its protein product is CASSERGYEQYF.

The gene calls are TRBV5-1 and TRBJ2-3; D remains unclear. Trimming shortened V by 4 bases and J by 0 bases, and 15 bases separated the two germline ends. The CDR3 extends over 16 amino acids. Germline V CDR1 and CDR2: SGHRS, YFSETQ. CDR3 protein: CASSLGAGWSTDTQYF. DNA for the CDR3: TGCGCCAGCAGCCTGGGTGCTGGGTGGAGCACAGATACGCAGTATTTT.

The rearrangement joins TRBV27 to TRBJ2-1; 10 bases line up with TRBD2. This CDR3 contains 20 residues. Germline CDR1 reads MNHEY; CDR2 reads SMNVEV (reference sequence). V shed 8 bases, J shed 2 bases, and the junction held 21 bases outside the gene matches. The CDR3 DNA is TGTGCCAGCGGCGAGTACACAGGGGGGAGTAGCGGGAGGACCTACAATGAGCAGTTCTTC. It yields the protein CASGEYTGGSSGRTYNEQFF.

The rearrangement links TRBV2 to TRBJ2-2; 9 positions match TRBD1. CDR1 and CDR2 (germline): SNHLY, FYNNEI. V was pared by 6 bases and J by 7 bases, with 12 bases of the junction left unmatched. This CDR3 contains 16 residues. CDR3 sequence reads: CASRPGKGQGSGELFF. The CDR3 DNA reads as TGTGCCAGCAGGCCAGGGAAGGGACAGGGAAGCGGGGAGCTGTTTTTT.